The sample holds a few counts of the clone carrying this T cell receptor (beta chain). This specimen comes from a study of regulatory T cells in long-lasting Graves disease. This sample's time point: newly diagnosed GD, antithyroid drugs for less than 3 months. Following extraction of RNA from PBMCs, that RNA was used to make the TCR library. The CDR3 covers 14 residues. CDR1 SGHRS and CDR2 YFSETQ come from the germline V gene. V was clipped by 7 bases and J by 4 bases; unmatched bases: 8. Sequencing libraries for TCR beta were prepared with iRepertoire HTBI primers and Arm-PCR of CDR3 regions. As handled by the study authors: Among the samples, around 60 TRBV and some 15 TRBJ segments were identified. TCRdb re-derived calls from the multiplex PCR reads in MiXCR, one entry per CDR3 protein. The V and J calls and clone size come from TCRdb's table, not from the authors' own analysis. The sample yields fewer than 350,000 distinct CDR3 sequences, more than 15% seen once.

This sequence was found in a female donor with Graves disease. The chain links TRBV5-1 to TRBJ2-1; 7 bases map to TRBD2. Sequencing was performed on peripheral blood mononuclear cells (PBMCs), taken at new diagnosis, from a patient treated with antithyroid drugs. The DNA of the CDR3 is TGCGCCAGCTACGAGGCTAGCGGATACAATGAGCAGTTCTTC. Translation: CASYEASGYNEQFF.